This T cell receptor (beta chain) came from a study of type 1 and type 2 diabetes patients (dated by TCRdb to about 2016). Regarding the study in general: Roughly 9 type 1 diabetes patients, four type 2 diabetes patients and six or seven nondiabetic controls were recruited in China to form the cohort. Type 2 diabetes patients were included as a disease comparison group for the type 1 diabetes patients. Across the study, CD4+ and CD8+ T cells were positively selected from PBMCs by means of CD4 or CD8 MicroBeads on MACS columns. TCRbeta libraries were sequenced paired-end on Illumina HiSeq 2000 or MiSeq instruments. A total of around 20 million paired-end reads was generated across the whole study. Comparing approximately 20-cycle and roughly 23-cycle amplification showed similar V gene usage, suggesting similar primer efficiencies and random PCR bias. TCRbeta repertoires were profiled by high-throughput sequencing in the study to compare type 1 diabetes, type 2 diabetes and nondiabetic individuals. Results the study describes overall, beyond this receptor: In both CD4+ and CD8+ T cells, type 2 diabetes repertoires were highly diverse, with diversity significantly greater than that of type 1 diabetes repertoires. Since just a limited number of T2D and control samples were sequenced, some T1D-only HECs might also appear in more T2D or control samples. Only a few highly-expanded CD4+ clones (median one) were found in type 2 diabetes patients, and these clones made up a median 3.9% of reads. Study groups were not matched for age and gender, which possibly biased interpretation. V and J gene usage patterns of type 2 diabetes and control samples were highly correlated, averaging approximately 0.97 between samples.

Sequencing was carried out with an Illumina MiSeq. For TCRbeta CDR3 amplification, the template was genomic DNA taken from the sorted T cell subsets. The TCRbeta CDR3 region was amplified by multiplex PCR with 30 forward and 13 reverse primers. AMPure XP beads were used to purify the PCR products, after which a second roughly 25-cycle PCR added indices and adaptors. Before sequencing, libraries were gel-purified with the QIAquick Gel Extraction Kit. In the original analysis: Paired-end reads were merged using FLASH and were aligned with IgBLAST to IMGT V, D and J germline references. Reads with below 70% alignment identity to germline references were discarded, leaving 8.5 million to 14 million reads study-wide. IMGT definitions were followed to assign CDR3 boundaries, reading frame and productivity. Highly-expanded clones were defined as clones making up 1% or more of reads, and normalized Shannon entropy was used to measure diversity. Unpaired two-tailed t-tests were used to test for differences in Shannon entropy between groups. In TCRdb, the public reads were trimmed at Q25 with fastp and aligned with MiXCR, with productive beta chains retained. Every entry covers one CDR3 protein and lists the most common genes and DNA from its rows. These V and J calls derive from TCRdb rather than the authors' analysis. This sample gives more than 250,000 distinct CDR3 sequences in total; 47% of them show up just once. The ten top clones hold roughly 15% of the sample.

Every diabetic patient fulfilled standard classification criteria for type 1 or type 2 diabetes, and glucose and C-peptide were evaluated using WHO-recommended methods. Donors with other autoimmune diseases or infections within the previous four weeks were excluded. A roughly 10-milliliter sample of peripheral blood was drawn from every participant. PBMCs were isolated with LymphoPrep density separation. CDR1 and CDR2 are read off the germline V gene as MDHEN and SYDVKM. Including cysteine and phenylalanine, the CDR3 has 14 amino acids. Left in the record is the CDR3 DNA by itself, 42 bases read in frame from the first base. V is pruned by 5 bases and J by 2 bases, leaving 4 bases of the junction without a gene match. On this clonotype: The specificity of this receptor is unknown. The sample holds no much larger clone one base away, and base qualities are not on file.

The receptor comes from a man between 18 and 35 years old with type 2 diabetes. The chain links TRBV28 with TRBJ1-2; 8 central nucleotides agree with TRBD1. The source material was peripheral blood mononuclear cells (PBMCs). Here is the DNA: TGTGCCAGCAGTCGACAGGGGATCAACTATGGCTACACCTTC. It translates as CASSRQGINYGYTF.